Sequencing of this T cell receptor (beta chain) was carried out in a study of cytomegalovirus exposure and HLA in healthy donors. The germline V gene has CDR1 SGHRS and CDR2 YFSETQ. The CDR3 sequence is 16 residues long. The V and J ends lost 4 bases and 0 bases, in that order; junction bases with no gene match: 9. Though probably carrying unrecorded immune exposures, donors were nominally healthy at sampling. Comment on this clone: Its antigen is unidentified.

The study ran its PCR with 60 Vbeta and 13 Jbeta primers. Assay: immunoSEQ multiplex PCR; the TCRdb copy retains only in-frame clones and omits some. The profile shows around 200,000 clones, over 80% of them singletons. Study-level results: The later analysis indicated that the majority of CMV-associated TCR beta chains appeared HLA-restricted.

The chain carries TRBV5-1 and TRBJ2-5; 7 bases are shared with TRBD1. Sequenced sample: PBMCs. The sequence derives from a man in his forties in good health and CMV-seropositive. This CDR3 reads CASSIPTGTDQETQYF. CDR3 sequence (DNA): TGCGCCAGCAGCATACCGACAGGGACCGACCAAGAGACCCAGTACTTC.